This TCR beta chain is from a study of control samples from healthy donors and cancer patients. The V gene lost 3 bases and the J gene lost 6 bases, with 18 bases spanning the gap. The CDR3 loop spans 15 amino acids. From germline, CDR1 is SGHAT and CDR2 FQNNGV. Some clones are missing from TCRdb's copy, which holds only in-frame ones; the method was immunoSEQ multiplex PCR. The sample holds around 100,000 clones, around nine tenths seen once. Specimen: PBMCs. The origin of this receptor is a man aged 55-75 years with lung cancer. The rearrangement uses TRBV11-2 and TRBJ2-7; possible D gene TRBD2, 6 bases. CDR3 bases: TGTGCCAGCAGCTTCAAAGGAGGGTGGGCCGGCGAGCAGTACTTC. Translating gives CASSFKGGWAGEQYF. Supplemented by reference TRBV11-2 and TRBJ2-7, the full variable domain reads EAGVAQSPRYKIIEKRQSVAFWCNPISGHATLYWYQQILGQGPKLLIQFQNNGVVDDSQLPKDRFSAERLKGVDSTLKIQPAKLEDSAVYLCASSFKGGWAGEQYFGPGTRLTVT.